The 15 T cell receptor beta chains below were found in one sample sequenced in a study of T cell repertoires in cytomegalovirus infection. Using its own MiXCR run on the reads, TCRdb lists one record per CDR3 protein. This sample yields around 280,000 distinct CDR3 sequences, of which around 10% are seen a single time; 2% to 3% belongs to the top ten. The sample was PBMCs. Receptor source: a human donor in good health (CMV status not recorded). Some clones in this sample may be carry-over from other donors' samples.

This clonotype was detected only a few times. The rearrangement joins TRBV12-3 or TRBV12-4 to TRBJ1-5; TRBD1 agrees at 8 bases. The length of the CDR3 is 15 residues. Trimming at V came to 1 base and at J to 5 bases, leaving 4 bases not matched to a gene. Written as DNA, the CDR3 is TGTGCCAGCAGTTTAGGGACAGGGATCGATCAGCCCCAGCATTTT. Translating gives CASSLGTGIDQPQHF.

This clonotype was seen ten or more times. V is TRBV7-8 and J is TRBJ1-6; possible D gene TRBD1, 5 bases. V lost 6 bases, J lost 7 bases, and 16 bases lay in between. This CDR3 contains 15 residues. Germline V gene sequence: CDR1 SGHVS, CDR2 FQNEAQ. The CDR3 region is CASREGTASNSPLHF. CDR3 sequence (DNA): TGTGCCAGCAGGGAGGGGACCGCGTCAAATTCACCCCTCCACTTT. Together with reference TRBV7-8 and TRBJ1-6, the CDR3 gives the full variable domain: GAGVSQSPRYKVAKRGQDVALRCDPISGHVSLFWYQQALGQGPEFLTYFQNEAQLDKSGLPSDRFFAERPEGSVSTLKIQRTQQEDSAVYLCASREGTASNSPLHFGNGTRLTVT.

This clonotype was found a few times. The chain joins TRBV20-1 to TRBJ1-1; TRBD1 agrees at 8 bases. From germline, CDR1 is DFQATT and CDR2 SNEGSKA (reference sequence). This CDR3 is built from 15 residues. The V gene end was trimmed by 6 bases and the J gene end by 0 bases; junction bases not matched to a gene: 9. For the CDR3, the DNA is TGCAGTGCAACGCAGGGGGCAGGAATGAACACTGAAGCTTTCTTT. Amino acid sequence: CSATQGAGMNTEAFF.

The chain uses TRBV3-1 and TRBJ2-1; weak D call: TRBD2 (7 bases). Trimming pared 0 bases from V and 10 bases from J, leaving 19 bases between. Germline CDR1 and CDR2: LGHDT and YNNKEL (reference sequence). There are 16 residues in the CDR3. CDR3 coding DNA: TGTGCCAGCAGCCAAGAGGGGGGGACATGGCCAAGCGAGCAGTTCTTC. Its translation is CASSQEGGTWPSEQFF.

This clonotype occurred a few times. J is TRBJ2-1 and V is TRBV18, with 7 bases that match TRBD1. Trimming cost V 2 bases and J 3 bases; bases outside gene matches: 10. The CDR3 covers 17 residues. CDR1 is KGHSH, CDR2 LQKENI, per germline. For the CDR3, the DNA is TGTGCCAGCTCACCAACTTTGCCGGGACAGAACTACAATGAGCAGTTCTTC. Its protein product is CASSPTLPGQNYNEQFF.

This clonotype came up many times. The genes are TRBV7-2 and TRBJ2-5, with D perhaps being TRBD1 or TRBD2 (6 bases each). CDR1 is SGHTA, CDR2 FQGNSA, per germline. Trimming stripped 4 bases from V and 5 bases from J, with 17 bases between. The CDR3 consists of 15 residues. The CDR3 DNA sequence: TGTGCCAGCAGCTCCCGCCGGGGGCTGGGTGAGACCCAGTACTTC. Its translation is CASSSRRGLGETQYF.

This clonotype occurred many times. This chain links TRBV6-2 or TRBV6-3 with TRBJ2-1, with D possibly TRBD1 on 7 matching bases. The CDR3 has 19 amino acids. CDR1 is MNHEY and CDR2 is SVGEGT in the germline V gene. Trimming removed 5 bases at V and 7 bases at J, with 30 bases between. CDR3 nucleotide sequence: TGTGCCAGCAGTCCCCTCTTAATCCGACAGGGAGGTGGTTCGAATGAGCAGTTCTTC. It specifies CASSPLLIRQGGGSNEQFF.

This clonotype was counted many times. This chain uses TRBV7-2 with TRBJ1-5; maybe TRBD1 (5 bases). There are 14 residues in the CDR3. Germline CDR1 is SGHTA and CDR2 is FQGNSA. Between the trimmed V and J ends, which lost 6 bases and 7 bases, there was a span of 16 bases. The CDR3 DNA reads TGTGCCAGCAGTCTCGGGACGCCGGGGCAGCCCCAGCATTTT. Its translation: CASSLGTPGQPQHF.

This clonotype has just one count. The CDR3 nucleotides are TGCAGTGCTAGAGATGAGGGTTCCTACGAGCAGTACGTC. Residues: CSARDEGSYEQYV. This rearrangement joins TRBV20-1 to TRBJ2-7; TRBD2 is a possible D gene (5 bases). With 0 bases removed from V and 1 base from J, the gap between germline ends came to 7 bases. This CDR3 comprises 13 residues. The V gene's germline CDR1 is DFQATT and CDR2 SNEGSKA (reference sequence).

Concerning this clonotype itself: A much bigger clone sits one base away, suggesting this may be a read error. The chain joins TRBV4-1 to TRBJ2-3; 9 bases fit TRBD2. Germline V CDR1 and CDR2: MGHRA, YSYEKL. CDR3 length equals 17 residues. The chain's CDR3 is CASSKDRAGGRPDTQYF. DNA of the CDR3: TGCGCCAGCAGCAAAGACCGAGCGGGGGGTCGGCCGGATACGCAGTATTTT.

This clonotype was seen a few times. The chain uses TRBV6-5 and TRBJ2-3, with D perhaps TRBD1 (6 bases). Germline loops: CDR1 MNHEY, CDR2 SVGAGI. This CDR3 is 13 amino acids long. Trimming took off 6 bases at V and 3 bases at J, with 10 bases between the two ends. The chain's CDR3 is CASRGTGTDTQYF. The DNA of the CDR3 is TGTGCCAGCAGAGGTACAGGGACAGATACGCAGTATTTT.

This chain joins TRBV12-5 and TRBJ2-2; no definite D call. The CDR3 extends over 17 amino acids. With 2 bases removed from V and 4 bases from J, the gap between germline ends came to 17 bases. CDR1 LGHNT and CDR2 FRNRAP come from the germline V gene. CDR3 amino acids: CASGLSHIPEATGELFF. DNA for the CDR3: TGTGCTAGTGGTTTGTCCCACATACCCGAGGCCACCGGGGAGCTGTTTTTT.

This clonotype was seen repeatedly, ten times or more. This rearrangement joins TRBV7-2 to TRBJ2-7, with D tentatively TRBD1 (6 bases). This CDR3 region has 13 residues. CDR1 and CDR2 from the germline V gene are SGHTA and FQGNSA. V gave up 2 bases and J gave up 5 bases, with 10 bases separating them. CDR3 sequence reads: CASSLNEGDEQYF. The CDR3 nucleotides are TGTGCCAGCAGCTTAAATGAGGGGGACGAGCAGTACTTC.

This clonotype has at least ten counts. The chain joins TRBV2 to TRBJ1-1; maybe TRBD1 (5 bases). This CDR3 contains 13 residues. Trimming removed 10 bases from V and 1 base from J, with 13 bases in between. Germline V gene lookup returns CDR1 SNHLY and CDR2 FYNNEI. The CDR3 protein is CATVGRGNTEAFF. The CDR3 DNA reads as TGTGCCACCGTAGGAAGGGGGAACACTGAAGCTTTCTTT.

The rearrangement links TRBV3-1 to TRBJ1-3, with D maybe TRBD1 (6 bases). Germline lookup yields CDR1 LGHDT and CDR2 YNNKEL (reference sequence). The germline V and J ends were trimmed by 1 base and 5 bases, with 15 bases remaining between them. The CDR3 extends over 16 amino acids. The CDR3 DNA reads TGTGCCAGCAGCCAAGGAGGGGGTATCACCAGAAACACCATATATTTT. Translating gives CASSQGGGITRNTIYF.